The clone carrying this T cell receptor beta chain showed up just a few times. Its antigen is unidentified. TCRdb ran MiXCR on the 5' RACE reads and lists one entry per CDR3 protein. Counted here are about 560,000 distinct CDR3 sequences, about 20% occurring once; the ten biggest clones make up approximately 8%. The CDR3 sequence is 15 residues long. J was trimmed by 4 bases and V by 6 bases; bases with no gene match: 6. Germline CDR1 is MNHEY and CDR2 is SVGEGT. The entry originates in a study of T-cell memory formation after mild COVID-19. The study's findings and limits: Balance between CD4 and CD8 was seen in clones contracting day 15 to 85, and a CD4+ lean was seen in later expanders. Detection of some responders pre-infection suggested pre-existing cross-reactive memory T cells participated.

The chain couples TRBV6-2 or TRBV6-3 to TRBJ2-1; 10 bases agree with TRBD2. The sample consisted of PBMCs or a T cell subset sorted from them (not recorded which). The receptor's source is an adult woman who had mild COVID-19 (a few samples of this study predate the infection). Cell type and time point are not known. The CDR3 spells CASRPRTSGYNEQFF. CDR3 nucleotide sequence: TGTGCCAGCAGACCCAGGACTAGCGGATACAATGAGCAGTTCTTC.